This T cell receptor (beta chain) is from a study of blood T cell repertoires in COVID-19. The wider study: Acute and convalescent COVID-19 samples came from the United States, Italy and Spain.

Germline V lookup: CDR1 KGHSH, CDR2 LQKENI. The CDR3 extends over 14 amino acids. Trimming removed 6 bases at V and 3 bases at J, with 14 bases between. Methods used by the authors: Cell counts per sample came from amplifying reference gene primers. Assay used: immunoSEQ multiplex PCR; TCRdb lists only in-frame clones, some missing. The V and J calls and clone size come from that table; D and trimming were worked out from the DNA. Of about 260,000 clones in the sample, about 88% were seen once. This sequence originates from a man aged 30 to 45 with active or convalescent COVID-19. The chain joins TRBV18 to TRBJ1-1; possibly TRBD1 for D (5 bases). Sequencing input: peripheral blood. The CDR3 here is CASSNRQFDTEAFF. The DNA for the CDR3 is TGTGCCAGCTCGAACCGACAGTTTGACACTGAAGCTTTCTTT.